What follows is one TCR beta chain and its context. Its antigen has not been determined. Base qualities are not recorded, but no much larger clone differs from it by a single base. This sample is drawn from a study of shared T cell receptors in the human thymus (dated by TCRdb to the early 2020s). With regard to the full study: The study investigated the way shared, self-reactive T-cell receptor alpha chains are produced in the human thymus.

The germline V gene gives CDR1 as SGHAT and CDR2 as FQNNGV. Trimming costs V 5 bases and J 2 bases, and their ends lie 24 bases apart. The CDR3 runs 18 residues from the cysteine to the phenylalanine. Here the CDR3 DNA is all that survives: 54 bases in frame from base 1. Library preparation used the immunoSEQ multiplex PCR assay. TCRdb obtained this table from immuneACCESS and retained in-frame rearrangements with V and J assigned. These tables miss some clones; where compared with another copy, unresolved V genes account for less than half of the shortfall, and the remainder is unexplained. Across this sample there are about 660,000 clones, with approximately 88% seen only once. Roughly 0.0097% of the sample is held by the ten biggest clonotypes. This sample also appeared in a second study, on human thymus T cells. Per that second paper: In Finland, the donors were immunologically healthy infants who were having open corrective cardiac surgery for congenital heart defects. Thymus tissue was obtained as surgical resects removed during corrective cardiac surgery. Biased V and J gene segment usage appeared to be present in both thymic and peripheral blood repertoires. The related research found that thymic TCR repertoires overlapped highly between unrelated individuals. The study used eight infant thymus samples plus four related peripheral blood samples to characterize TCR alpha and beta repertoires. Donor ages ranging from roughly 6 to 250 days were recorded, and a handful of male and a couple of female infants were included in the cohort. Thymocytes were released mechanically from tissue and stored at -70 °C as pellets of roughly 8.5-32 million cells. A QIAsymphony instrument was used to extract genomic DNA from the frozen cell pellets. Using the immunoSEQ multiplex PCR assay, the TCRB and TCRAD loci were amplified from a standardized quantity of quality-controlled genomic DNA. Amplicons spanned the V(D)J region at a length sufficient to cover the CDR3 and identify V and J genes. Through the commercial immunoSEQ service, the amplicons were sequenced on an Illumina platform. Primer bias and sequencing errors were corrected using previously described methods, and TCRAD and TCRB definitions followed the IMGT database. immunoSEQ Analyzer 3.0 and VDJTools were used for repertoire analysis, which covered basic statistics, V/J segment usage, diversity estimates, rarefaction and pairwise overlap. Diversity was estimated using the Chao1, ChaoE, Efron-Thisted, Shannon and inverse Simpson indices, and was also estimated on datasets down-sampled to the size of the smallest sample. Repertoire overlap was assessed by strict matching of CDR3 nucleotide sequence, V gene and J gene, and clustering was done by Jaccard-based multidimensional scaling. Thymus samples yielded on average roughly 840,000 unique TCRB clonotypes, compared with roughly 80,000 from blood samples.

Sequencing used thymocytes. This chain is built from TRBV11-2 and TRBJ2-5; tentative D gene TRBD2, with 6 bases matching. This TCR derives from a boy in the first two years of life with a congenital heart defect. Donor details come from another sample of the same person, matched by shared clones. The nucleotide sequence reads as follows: TGTGCCAGCAGCCCCGGAGGGCCCTTTTCCGGCTTGCAAGAGACCCAGTACTTC. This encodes CASSPGGPFSGLQETQYF.